The clone carrying this T cell receptor beta chain has just a few counts. Antigen unknown. This sample was taken from a study of response to subunit inactivated influenza vaccine. Overall study results and limits: The authors put forward the suggestion that each seasonal influenza vaccination may bring in only a limited number of new T cells.

The CDR3 runs 15 residues. The V gene end was trimmed by 9 bases and the J gene end by 5 bases; junction bases not matched to a gene: 9. Germline CDR1 reads PRHDT; CDR2 reads FYEKMQ (reference sequence). TCRdb reanalysed the RT-PCR reads using MiXCR and keeps one entry per CDR3 protein. Here the sample spans about 700,000 distinct CDR3 sequences, roughly 13% being singletons. The clonotype was recovered from a man aged 50 or older who received an inactivated influenza vaccine. Sequencing was performed on PBMCs from blood, taken 14 days before vaccination. V and J are TRBV13 and TRBJ2-3, with 12 bases matching TRBD2. The CDR3 loop reads CASKTSGRPQDTQYF. The CDR3, as DNA: TGTGCCAGTAAGACTAGCGGGAGACCCCAAGATACGCAGTATTTT.